This T cell receptor (beta chain) was captured in a study of somatic mutations in cytotoxic T cells in rheumatoid arthritis. This clone was counted a few times. The method was immunoSEQ multiplex PCR; TCRdb's version includes in-frame clones alone and lacks a portion of them. The profile covers roughly 14,000 clones, with just under 75% appearing a single time and 11% to 15% taken by the ten largest. In germline, CDR1 is SEHNR, CDR2 FQNEAQ (reference sequence). The CDR3 sequence is 15 residues long. The ends were cut back, 5 bases at V and 3 bases at J, with 11 bases in the middle. Sequenced input: CD8+ T cells sorted from blood. The origin of this receptor is an adult with rheumatoid arthritis. This rearrangement joins TRBV7-9 to TRBJ1-6; D is unclear. In nucleotides, the CDR3 is TGTGCCAGCAGCGGAGCGGACCACTATAATTCACCCCTCCACTTT. Amino acids: CASSGADHYNSPLHF. Based on the CDR3 plus reference TRBV7-9 and TRBJ1-6, the full variable domain is DTGVSQNPRHKITKRGQNVTFRCDPISEHNRLYWYRQTLGQGPEFLTYFQNEAQLEKSRLLSDRFSAERPKGSFSTLEIQRTEQGDSAMYLCASSGADHYNSPLHFGNGTRLTVT.